This T cell receptor (beta chain) was found in a study of blood T cell repertoires in COVID-19. About the research overall: T cells, B-cell-depleted T cells, or PBMCs provided the cDNA or gDNA that served as material.

The data were produced by immunoSEQ multiplex PCR, yet TCRdb's version contains in-frame clones alone and is incomplete. The sample shows 200,000 to 300,000 clones, approximately 84% of them seen only once. The length of the CDR3 is 16 residues. Germline CDR1 and CDR2: MGHRA and YSYEKL. Trimming took off 0 bases at V and 2 bases at J, with 10 bases between the two ends. This receptor was obtained from a man in his fifties or sixties with acute or convalescent COVID-19. Sequencing input: peripheral blood. The J gene is TRBJ2-2, the V gene TRBV4-1; the D gene is possibly TRBD2 (6 bases). The CDR3 coding sequence is TGCGCCAGCAGCCAAGATGGGGCGGGAAACACCGGGGAGCTGTTTTTT. It translates to CASSQDGAGNTGELFF.